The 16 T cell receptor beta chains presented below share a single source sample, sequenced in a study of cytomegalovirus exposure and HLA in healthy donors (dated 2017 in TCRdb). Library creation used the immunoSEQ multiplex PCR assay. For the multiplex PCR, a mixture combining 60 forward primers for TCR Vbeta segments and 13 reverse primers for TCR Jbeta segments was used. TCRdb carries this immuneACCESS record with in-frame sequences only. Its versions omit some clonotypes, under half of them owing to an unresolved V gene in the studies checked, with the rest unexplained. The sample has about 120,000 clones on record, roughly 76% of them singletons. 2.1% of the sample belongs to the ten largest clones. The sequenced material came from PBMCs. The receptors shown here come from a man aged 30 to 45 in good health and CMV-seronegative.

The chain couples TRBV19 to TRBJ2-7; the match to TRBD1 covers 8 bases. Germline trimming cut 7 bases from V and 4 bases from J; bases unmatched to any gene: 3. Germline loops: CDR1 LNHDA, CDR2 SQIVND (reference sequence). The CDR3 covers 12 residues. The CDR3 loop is CASTGTGYEQYF. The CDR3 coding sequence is TGTGCCAGTACCGGGACAGGATACGAGCAGTACTTC. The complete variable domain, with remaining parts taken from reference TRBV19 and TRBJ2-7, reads DGGITQSPKYLFRKEGQNVTLSCEQNLNHDAMYWYRQDPGQGLRLIYYSQIVNDFQKGDIAEGYSVSREKKESFPLTVTSAQKNPTAFYLCASTGTGYEQYFGPGTRLTVT.

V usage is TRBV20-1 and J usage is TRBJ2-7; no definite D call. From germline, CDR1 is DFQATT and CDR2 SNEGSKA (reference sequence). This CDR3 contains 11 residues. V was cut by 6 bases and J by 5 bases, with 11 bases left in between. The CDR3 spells CSAPGLHEQYF. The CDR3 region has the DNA TGCAGTGCCCCAGGTCTCCACGAGCAGTACTTC.

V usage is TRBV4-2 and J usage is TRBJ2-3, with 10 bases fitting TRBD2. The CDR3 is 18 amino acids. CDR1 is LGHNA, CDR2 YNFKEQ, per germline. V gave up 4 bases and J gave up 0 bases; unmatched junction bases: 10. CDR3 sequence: CASSPQLAGLGSTDTQYF. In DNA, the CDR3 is TGTGCCAGCAGCCCCCAACTAGCGGGATTGGGTAGCACAGATACGCAGTATTTT.

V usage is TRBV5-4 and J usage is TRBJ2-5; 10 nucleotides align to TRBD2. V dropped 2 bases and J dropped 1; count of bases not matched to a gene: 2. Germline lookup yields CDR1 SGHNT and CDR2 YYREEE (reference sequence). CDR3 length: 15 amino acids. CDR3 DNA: TGTGCCAGCAGCTTACTAGCGGGGACCCAAGAGACCCAGTACTTC. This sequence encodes CASSLLAGTQETQYF.

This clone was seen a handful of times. The CDR3 sequence is CACGGNSPLHF. Written as DNA, the CDR3 is TGTGCCTGCGGGGGCAATTCACCCCTCCACTTT. The rearrangement links TRBV27 to TRBJ1-6; maybe TRBD1 (6 bases). CDR3 length: 11 amino acids. Germline loops: CDR1 MNHEY, CDR2 SMNVEV (reference sequence). V lost 11 bases, J lost 7 bases, and 9 bases lay in between.

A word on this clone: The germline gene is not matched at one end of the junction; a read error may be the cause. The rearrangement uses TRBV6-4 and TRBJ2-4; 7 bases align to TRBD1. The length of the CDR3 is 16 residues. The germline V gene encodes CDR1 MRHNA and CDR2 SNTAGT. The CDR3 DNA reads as TGTGCCAGCAGTGACTCGATCCGGGACAGAAAAAACAGTCAGTACTTC. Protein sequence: CASSDSIRDRKNSQYF.

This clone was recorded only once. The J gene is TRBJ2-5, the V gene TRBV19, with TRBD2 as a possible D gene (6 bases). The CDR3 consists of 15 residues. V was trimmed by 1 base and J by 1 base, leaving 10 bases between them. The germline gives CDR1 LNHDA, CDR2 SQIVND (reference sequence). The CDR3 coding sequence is TGTGCCAGTAGTATAGCAGGGACTTCCCAAGAGACCCAGTACTTC. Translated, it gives CASSIAGTSQETQYF.

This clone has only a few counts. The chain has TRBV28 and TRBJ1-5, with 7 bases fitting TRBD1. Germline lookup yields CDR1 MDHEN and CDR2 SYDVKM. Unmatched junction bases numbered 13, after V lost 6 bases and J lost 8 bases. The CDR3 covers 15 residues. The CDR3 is CASRHRDRRFKPQHF. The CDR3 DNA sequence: TGTGCCAGCAGACACCGGGACAGACGTTTTAAGCCCCAGCATTTT. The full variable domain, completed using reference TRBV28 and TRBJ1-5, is DVKVTQSSRYLVKRTGEKVFLECVQDMDHENMFWYRQDPGLGLRLIYFSYDVKMKEKGDIPEGYSVSREKKERFSLILESASTNQTSMYLCASRHRDRRFKPQHFGDGTRLSIL.

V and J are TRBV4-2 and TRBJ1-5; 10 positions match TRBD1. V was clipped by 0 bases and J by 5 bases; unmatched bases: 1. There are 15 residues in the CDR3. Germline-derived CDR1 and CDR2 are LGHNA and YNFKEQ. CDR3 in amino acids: CASSQDGQGDQPQHF. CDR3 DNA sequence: TGTGCCAGCAGCCAAGACGGACAGGGGGATCAGCCCCAGCATTTT.

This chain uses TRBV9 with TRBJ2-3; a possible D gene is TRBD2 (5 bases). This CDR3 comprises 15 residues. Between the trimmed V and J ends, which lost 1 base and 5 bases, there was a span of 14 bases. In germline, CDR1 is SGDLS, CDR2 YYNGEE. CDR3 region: CASSVIGAGGDTQYF. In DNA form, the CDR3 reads TGTGCCAGCAGCGTAATAGGCGCCGGAGGAGATACGCAGTATTTT.

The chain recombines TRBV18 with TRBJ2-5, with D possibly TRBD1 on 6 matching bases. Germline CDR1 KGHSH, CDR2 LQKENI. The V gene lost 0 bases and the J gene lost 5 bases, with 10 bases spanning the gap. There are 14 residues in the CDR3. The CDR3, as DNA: TGTGCCAGCTCACCACCTTCAGGGGTGGAGACCCAGTACTTC. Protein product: CASSPPSGVETQYF.

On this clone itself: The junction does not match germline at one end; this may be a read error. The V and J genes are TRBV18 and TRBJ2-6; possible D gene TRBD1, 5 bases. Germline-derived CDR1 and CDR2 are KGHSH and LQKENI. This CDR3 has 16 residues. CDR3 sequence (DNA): TGTGCCAGCTCACCACCTTCGAGCTCTGGGGCCAACGGCCTGACTTTC. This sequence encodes CASSPPSSSGANGLTF. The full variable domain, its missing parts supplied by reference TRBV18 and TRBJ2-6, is NAGVMQNPRHLVRRRGQEARLRCSPMKGHSHVYWYRQLPEEGLKFMVYLQKENIIDESGMPKERFSAEFPKEGPSILRIQQVVRGDSAAYFCASSPPSSSGANGLTFGAGSRLTVL.

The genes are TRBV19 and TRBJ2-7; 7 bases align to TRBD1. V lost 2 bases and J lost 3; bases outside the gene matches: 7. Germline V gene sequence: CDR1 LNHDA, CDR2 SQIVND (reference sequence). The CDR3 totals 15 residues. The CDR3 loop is CASSITTGQGYEQYF. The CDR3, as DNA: TGTGCCAGTAGTATAACGACAGGGCAAGGCTACGAGCAGTACTTC.

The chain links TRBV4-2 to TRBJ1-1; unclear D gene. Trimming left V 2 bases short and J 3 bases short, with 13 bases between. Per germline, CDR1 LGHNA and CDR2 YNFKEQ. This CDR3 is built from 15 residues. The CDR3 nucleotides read TGTGCCAGCAGCCAAACGGTCTCCATGGACACTGAAGCTTTCTTT. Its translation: CASSQTVSMDTEAFF.

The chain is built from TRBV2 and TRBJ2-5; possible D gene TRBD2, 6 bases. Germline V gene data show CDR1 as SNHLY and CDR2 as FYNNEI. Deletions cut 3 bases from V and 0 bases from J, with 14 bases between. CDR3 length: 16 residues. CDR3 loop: CASSDAGSSHQETQYF. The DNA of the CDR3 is TGTGCCAGCAGTGATGCGGGGTCTAGCCACCAAGAGACCCAGTACTTC. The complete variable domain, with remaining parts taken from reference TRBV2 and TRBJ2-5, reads EPEVTQTPSHQVTQMGQEVILRCVPISNHLYFYWYRQILGQKVEFLVSFYNNEISEKSEIFDDQFSVERPDGSNFTLKIRSTKLEDSAMYFCASSDAGSSHQETQYFGPGTRLLVL.

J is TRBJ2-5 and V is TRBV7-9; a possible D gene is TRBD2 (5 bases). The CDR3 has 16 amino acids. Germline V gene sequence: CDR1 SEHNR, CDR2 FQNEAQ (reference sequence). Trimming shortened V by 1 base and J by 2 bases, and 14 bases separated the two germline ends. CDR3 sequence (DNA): TGTGCCAGCAGCTTAGTTGTGAGGGTCGGGCAAGAGACCCAGTACTTC. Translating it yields CASSLVVRVGQETQYF. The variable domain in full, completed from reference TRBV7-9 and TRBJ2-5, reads DTGVSQNPRHKITKRGQNVTFRCDPISEHNRLYWYRQTLGQGPEFLTYFQNEAQLEKSRLLSDRFSAERPKGSFSTLEIQRTEQGDSAMYLCASSLVVRVGQETQYFGPGTRLLVL.